The 18 T cell receptor beta chains reported below all come from one sample, sequenced in a study of blood T cell repertoires in COVID-19. Clones were read by immunoSEQ multiplex PCR, and TCRdb kept only the in-frame ones, dropping some. Of around 280,000 clones in the sample, around nine tenths are singletons; the top ten hold approximately 11%. Sequencing input: peripheral blood. These TCRs come from a woman in her thirties with COVID-19, enrolled during active disease.

The gene calls are TRBV27 and TRBJ1-2, with TRBD1 matching 10 bases. CDR1 and CDR2 (germline): MNHEY, SMNVEV (reference sequence). V lost 5 bases and J lost 8; bases outside the gene matches: 17. There are 17 residues in the CDR3. The DNA for the CDR3 is TGTGCCAGCAGTCCTAAACCGGGACAGGGGCGCGGGGGAGGCTACACCTTC. Translated, it gives CASSPKPGQGRGGGYTF.

This clone is a singleton in its sample. This rearrangement joins TRBV7-3 to TRBJ1-1; D unclear. The CDR3 contains 15 residues. Between the trimmed V and J ends, which lost 0 bases and 4 bases, there was a span of 12 bases. Germline-derived CDR1 and CDR2 are SGHTA and FQGTGA. In DNA, the CDR3 is TGTGCCAGCAGCTTAACGGCGGGGTCGGTCACTGAAGCTTTCTTT. Protein sequence: CASSLTAGSVTEAFF. The variable domain in full, completed from reference TRBV7-3 and TRBJ1-1, reads GAGVSQTPSNKVTEKGKYVELRCDPISGHTALYWYRQSLGQGPEFLIYFQGTGAADDSGLPNDRFFAVRPEGSVSTLKIQRTERGDSAVYLCASSLTAGSVTEAFFGQGTRLTVV.

The CDR3 bases are TGTGCCAGTAGGAGAGCCAGGACTAGCGGGAACACCGGGGAGCTGTTTTTT. Protein: CASRRARTSGNTGELFF. V usage is TRBV19 and J usage is TRBJ2-2, with 10 positions matching TRBD2. Per germline, CDR1 LNHDA and CDR2 SQIVND (reference sequence). Trimming took 6 bases from V and 1 from J; bases not matched to a gene: 8. This CDR3 region has 17 residues.

V usage is TRBV5-4 and J usage is TRBJ2-2; D ambiguous. The CDR3 totals 18 residues. Between the trimmed V and J ends, which lost 4 bases and 3 bases, there was a span of 22 bases. In germline, CDR1 is SGHNT, CDR2 YYREEE (reference sequence). The CDR3 DNA reads TGTGCCAGCAGCCCCGGTTTCGCAAATGGTGCTGACACCGGGGAGCTGTTTTTT. Translation gives CASSPGFANGADTGELFF.

The chain carries TRBV5-1 and TRBJ2-7; D is perhaps TRBD2 (7 bases). Deletions cut 4 bases from V and 5 bases from J, with 19 bases between. Per germline, CDR1 SGHRS and CDR2 YFSETQ. This CDR3 spans 15 amino acids. The CDR3 loop is CASSPLGGPGHEQYF. The CDR3 coding sequence is TGCGCCAGCAGCCCTCTGGGGGGGCCGGGGCACGAGCAGTACTTC.

The V and J genes are TRBV6-5 and TRBJ2-6, with D possibly being TRBD2 (6 bases). Germline assignment: CDR1 MNHEY and CDR2 SVGAGI. The CDR3 runs to 14 residues. V was trimmed by 8 bases and J by 4 bases, leaving 12 bases between them. In DNA, the CDR3 is TGTGCCAGCCGCGGGGTCTCCGGGGCCAACGTCCTGACTTTC. Translation gives CASRGVSGANVLTF.

The rearrangement joins TRBV12-3 or TRBV12-4 to TRBJ2-7; the D gene is possibly TRBD1 (6 bases). With 5 bases removed from V and 2 bases from J, the gap between germline ends came to 10 bases. The CDR3 runs to 13 residues. The DNA for the CDR3 is TGTGCCAGCAGTCAGGGGTTTCCCTACGAGCAGTACTTC. Amino acids: CASSQGFPYEQYF.

The chain employs TRBV6-5 and TRBJ1-2; TRBD1 matches 9 bases. Losses at the gene ends were 10 bases for V and 7 bases for J; bases not matched to a gene: 7. Germline-derived CDR1 and CDR2 are MNHEY and SVGAGI. The length of the CDR3 is 12 residues. CDR3 residues: CATLGQGLGYTF. In DNA, the CDR3 is TGTGCCACTCTGGGACAGGGCCTTGGCTACACCTTC.

The J gene is TRBJ1-6, the V gene TRBV2; 10 nucleotides match TRBD1. Germline trimming cut 7 bases from V and 5 bases from J; bases unmatched to any gene: 2. Germline-derived CDR1 and CDR2 are SNHLY and FYNNEI. The CDR3 covers 14 residues. Written as DNA, the CDR3 is TGTGCCAGCACCGGGACAGGGGATAATTCACCCCTCCACTTT. Translating gives CASTGTGDNSPLHF.

The chain links TRBV19 to TRBJ1-6; D might be TRBD1 (5 bases). Between the trimmed V and J ends, which lost 5 bases and 8 bases, there was a span of 10 bases. The length of the CDR3 is 13 residues. From germline, CDR1 is LNHDA and CDR2 SQIVND (reference sequence). CDR3 DNA sequence: TGTGCCAGTAGTGGGACTTCTCATTCACCCCTCCACTTT. The encoded protein is CASSGTSHSPLHF.

V gene TRBV30 combines with J gene TRBJ1-3, with D unclear. V was shortened by 1 base and J by 3 bases, with 13 bases between the two germline ends. The germline CDR1 and CDR2 sequences are GTSNPN and SVGIG (reference sequence). This CDR3 is 15 amino acids long. CDR3 loop: CAWSALSSHGNTIYF. CDR3 bases: TGTGCCTGGAGTGCACTTTCGTCCCATGGAAACACCATATATTTT.

This clone was counted once. J is TRBJ2-2 and V is TRBV27; no clear D gene. The CDR3 length is 16 residues. Per germline, CDR1 MNHEY and CDR2 SMNVEV (reference sequence). V lost 0 bases, J lost 4 bases, and 12 bases lay in between. CDR3 region: CASSLSPYVRTGELFF. Here the CDR3 DNA reads TGTGCCAGCAGTTTATCCCCCTACGTTCGCACCGGGGAGCTGTTTTTT.

This rearrangement joins TRBV6-4 to TRBJ2-3, with D tentatively TRBD1 (5 bases). The ends were cut back, 2 bases at V and 0 bases at J, with 9 bases in the middle. The V gene's germline CDR1 is MRHNA and CDR2 SNTAGT. The CDR3 contains 15 residues. DNA of the CDR3: TGTGCCAGCAGTGACGGCAGGGCTAGCACAGATACGCAGTATTTT. Amino acid sequence: CASSDGRASTDTQYF.

This chain uses TRBV6-1 with TRBJ2-1; unclear D gene. V lost 3 bases to trimming and J lost 3 bases, with 6 bases between them. The CDR3 length is 13 residues. Germline V lookup: CDR1 MNHNS, CDR2 SASEGT. CDR3 residues: CASSDRIYNEQFF. The CDR3 DNA reads as TGTGCCAGCAGTGATCGTATCTACAATGAGCAGTTCTTC.

The J gene is TRBJ1-4, the V gene TRBV6-5, with no clear D. This CDR3 has 14 amino acids. The V gene's germline CDR1 is MNHEY and CDR2 SVGAGI. V gave up 6 bases and J gave up 8 bases, with 16 bases separating them. CDR3 DNA: TGTGCCAGCAGCACGAGGAGTGGGTGGGAAAAACTGTTTTTT. Encoded protein: CASSTRSGWEKLFF.

The V and J genes are TRBV11-1 and TRBJ2-1; maybe TRBD2 (6 bases). Germline V CDR1 and CDR2: SGHAT, FQDESV (reference sequence). The CDR3 has 15 amino acids. The V end lost 5 bases, the J end lost 2 bases, and 13 bases lay between the germline ends. CDR3 in amino acids: CASSPKVAAYNEQFF. In nucleotides, the CDR3 is TGTGCCAGCAGCCCGAAGGTAGCGGCCTACAATGAGCAGTTCTTC.

The chain combines TRBV19 with TRBJ2-4; 9 nucleotides line up with TRBD2. This CDR3 contains 14 residues. The trim removed 9 bases at V and 5 bases at J, leaving 8 bases unmatched. Per germline, CDR1 LNHDA and CDR2 SQIVND (reference sequence). This CDR3 is CASGHRTSENIQYF. The DNA for the CDR3 is TGTGCCAGCGGACACCGGACTAGCGAAAACATTCAGTACTTC.

This chain joins TRBV7-9 and TRBJ1-2; no reliable D call. CDR1 and CDR2 (germline): SEHNR, FQNEAQ (reference sequence). The CDR3 sequence is 13 residues long. V dropped 6 bases and J dropped 8 bases, with 16 bases sitting between them. In DNA form, the CDR3 reads TGTGCCAGCAGTTCGCGGGCGGGTGGCGGCTACACCTTC. Translating it yields CASSSRAGGGYTF.